This is a list of T cell receptor beta chains from one sample in a study of blood T cell repertoires in COVID-19. Profiled with immunoSEQ multiplex PCR; TCRdb holds only in-frame clones, not every one. The sample contains around 250,000 clones, around 90% of which appear only once. Sequenced material: peripheral blood. The receptors were sampled from a woman in her 40s who had recovered from COVID-19. The CDR3 runs from the conserved cysteine through the conserved F or W.

v_call cdr3_length cdr3_aa
TRBV30 16 CAWSLGLEGLAREQYF
TRBV5-5 15 CASTATGQVWEKLFF
TRBV5-1 15 CASSLGGSARETQYF
TRBV28 18 CASSLAFTGQGFNNEQFF
TRBV7-9 17 CASSSPGQGAGIHEQYF
TRBV9 16 CASSVEGGSVSSIQYF
TRBV2 15 CASRATSGRGGEQYF
TRBV20-1 15 CSASPDRSSNQPQHF
TRBV10-3 14 CAISETSGKTEQYF
TRBV19 13 CASSPQGGGEQYF
TRBV7-2 14 CASSVSRAADEQYF
TRBV4-1 18 CASSQDSTSLYGNNEQFF
TRBV27 14 CASSWQGMRETQYF
TRBV27 19 CASSLYSWLVGGPSNEQFF
TRBV27 15 CASRIARDSHYEQYF
TRBV30 14 CAWSAGGENTEAFF
TRBV4-2 15 CASSQDSVYNSPLHF
TRBV5-1 13 CASSLAGDSGYTF
TRBV27 15 CASSLVGTGAREQYF
TRBV5-8 14 CASSSMRSTDTQYF
TRBV19 13 CASSIDGLSPLHF
TRBV6-4 17 CASSRDFSRSSYNEQFF
TRBV6-5 14 CASTDWGSNYGYTF
TRBV7-6 17 CASSLVGGSSGPAEQYF
TRBV3-1/TRBV3-2 15 CASSQGFSGGYGYTF
TRBV6-5 15 CASSPLGGEDYGYTF
TRBV28 15 CASSWGQGESQPQHF
TRBV27 13 CASRATGRNEQFF
TRBV7-9 15 CASSNRDRGRNEQFF
TRBV24-1 19 CATSVVLAGGEANTGELFF
TRBV6-1 14 CASSDGTDNTEAFF
TRBV19 16 CASSISAGTPNYGYTF